This record concerns one T cell receptor (beta chain) sequence. Its target is unknown. This specimen belongs to a study of T-cell reconstitution after alpha-beta-depleted transplantation in children. Study findings and constraints: Reportedly, roughly two months post-transplant, alpha-beta T cells arose from several hundred expanded graft clones. T-cell numbers and diversity one year post-transplant derived largely from freshly generated T cells.

Preparation of the TCRbeta library involved a method that used unique molecular identifiers. One entry per CDR3 protein results from TCRdb running MiXCR on the PCR reads. The profile shows roughly 790,000 distinct CDR3 sequences, 15% to 20% of them singletons. Trimming took 3 bases from V and 4 from J, leaving 19 bases between them. This CDR3 is built from 16 residues. Germline V gene lookup returns CDR1 ENHRY and CDR2 SYGVKD. The clonotype was recovered from a male patient aged 10 to 17 who had a stem cell transplant for acute lymphoblastic leukemia, so the T cells may come from the graft donor. The genes are TRBV10-3 and TRBJ2-7; no definite D call. Sequenced here: PBMCs, mostly from graft donor cells, sampled 360 days after TCRalphabeta/CD19-depleted stem cell transplant. The CDR3 is CAISEGIAPPEYEQYF. CDR3 nucleotide sequence: TGTGCCATCAGTGAAGGTATAGCCCCGCCAGAGTACGAGCAGTACTTC.